The clone carrying this T cell receptor (beta chain) has ten or more counts. Its antigen remains unidentified. This entry is derived from a study of T cells in Graves' hyperthyroidism and ophthalmopathy. The wider study: Initial diagnosis, before any treatment, was when peripheral blood was collected. Points from the study as a whole: Blood shared most expanded thyroid clonotypes above 0.001. A 13 V-J model separated ophthalmopathy from stable hyperthyroidism.

Under 12 ml fresh peripheral blood yielded the PBMCs. Amplified TCR beta CDR3 regions derived from RNA transcripts. TCR CDR3 underwent first-round RT-PCR with the HTBI primer set. TCRdb analysed the multiplex PCR reads with MiXCR anew, one entry per CDR3 protein. The table lists hundreds of thousands of distinct CDR3 sequences, under 15% of them singletons. Per germline, CDR1 DFQATT and CDR2 SNEGSKA (reference sequence). The junction had 11 bases not matched to a gene; V was cut back by 5 bases and J by 6 bases. The CDR3 runs to 15 residues. The sequenced sample was blood. This TCR came from a man aged 18 to 35 with Graves' ophthalmopathy. This sequence joins TRBV20-1 and TRBJ2-1, with TRBD2 identical over 9 bases. The CDR3 DNA reads TGCAGTGCTGCCCCTCTAGCGGGGTCCGGCAATGAGCAGTTCTTC. This encodes CSAAPLAGSGNEQFF.